Presented here are 2 T cell receptor beta chains from one specimen sequenced in a study of shared T cell receptors in the human thymus. TCRdb's copy holds only in-frame clones and misses some; the assay was immunoSEQ multiplex PCR. This sample has about 710,000 clones, with 87% found just once. Another study also made use of these data, one on human thymus T cells.

Sequenced material: thymocytes. These receptors all stem from a boy under two years old with a congenital heart defect.

CDR3 nucleotides: TGTGCCAGCAGCTTAAGGAGGACTAGCGGGAGTTCAGATACGCAGTATTTT. Protein: CASSLRRTSGSSDTQYF. The chain uses TRBV7-2 and TRBJ2-3; the match to TRBD2 covers 13 bases. V lost 2 bases, J lost 4 bases, and 6 bases stayed unmatched. The germline gives CDR1 SGHTA, CDR2 FQGNSA. This CDR3 has 17 amino acids. Together with reference TRBV7-2 and TRBJ2-3, the CDR3 gives the full variable domain: GAGVSQSPSNKVTEKGKDVELRCDPISGHTALYWYRQSLGQGLEFLIYFQGNSAPDKSGLPSDRFSAERTGGSVSTLTIQRTQQEDSAVYLCASSLRRTSGSSDTQYFGPGTRLTVL.

This clone appeared a single time. V is TRBV5-4 and J is TRBJ2-1, with 12 bases that match TRBD2. The CDR3 totals 15 residues. The germline CDR1 and CDR2 sequences are SGHNT and YYREEE (reference sequence). The V segment lost 4 bases and the J segment 6 bases; nucleotides outside the gene matches: 5. Here the CDR3 DNA reads TGTGCCAGCAGCCCCACTAGCGGGAGGACCAATGAGCAGTTCTTC. Translation gives CASSPTSGRTNEQFF.